This passage covers 23 T cell receptor beta chains from one sample sequenced in a study of blood T cell repertoires in COVID-19. Using immunoSEQ multiplex PCR, the repertoire was profiled, and TCRdb retains in-frame clones only, with some absent. The sample records tens of thousands of clones, approximately 90% being singletons. The sample was peripheral blood. Source of these receptors: a man between 25 and 39 years old with acute or convalescent COVID-19.

The V and J genes are TRBV5-4 and TRBJ2-1; 9 bases match TRBD1. CDR1 is SGHNT, CDR2 YYREEE, per germline (reference sequence). This CDR3 spans 16 amino acids. The V and J ends lost 4 bases and 4 bases, in that order; junction bases with no gene match: 9. The CDR3 loop is CASSQSTGGFYNEQFF. The CDR3 nucleotides are TGTGCCAGCAGCCAAAGCACAGGGGGCTTTTACAATGAGCAGTTCTTC.

This clone is medium-sized (0.01 to 0.1%) by share. The V call is TRBV5-6, the J call TRBJ2-1; 10 positions agree with TRBD2. This CDR3 has 17 residues. V was pared by 0 bases and J by 5 bases, with 8 bases of the junction left unmatched. Germline lookup yields CDR1 SGHDT and CDR2 YYEEEE. The CDR3 here is CASSLAVGGTSDNEQFF. In nucleotides, the CDR3 is TGTGCCAGCAGCTTGGCGGTGGGGGGGACTAGCGACAATGAGCAGTTCTTC. The full variable domain, with the rest looked up from reference TRBV5-6 and TRBJ2-1, is DAGVTQSPTHLIKTRGQQVTLRCSPKSGHDTVSWYQQALGQGPQFIFQYYEEEERQRGNFPDRFSGHQFPNYSSELNVNALLLGDSALYLCASSLAVGGTSDNEQFFGPGTRLTVL.

Here the CDR3 reads CASSFDSSGNTIYF. The CDR3 nucleotides read TGTGCCAGCAGCTTTGACAGCTCTGGAAACACCATATATTTT. The chain carries TRBV7-9 and TRBJ1-3; D is possibly TRBD1 (5 bases). Trimming shortened V by 3 bases and J by 0 bases, and 6 bases separated the two germline ends. Germline CDR1 is SEHNR and CDR2 is FQNEAQ (reference sequence). This CDR3 has 14 amino acids.

The J gene is TRBJ2-5, the V gene TRBV3-1 (or the pseudogene TRBV3-2); 13 bases are a match to TRBD2. The junction had 7 bases not matched to a gene; V was cut back by 6 bases and J by 6 bases. CDR1 LGHDT and CDR2 YNNKEL come from the germline V gene (reference sequence). This CDR3 comprises 15 residues. The DNA of the CDR3 is TGTGCCAGCAGACTAGCGGGGGGGCCGTCTCAGACCCAGTACTTC. Translated, it gives CASRLAGGPSQTQYF.

The rearrangement joins TRBV5-1 to TRBJ1-2; 7 bases match TRBD1. CDR3 size: 14 residues. Per the germline V gene, CDR1 is SGHRS and CDR2 is YFSETQ. After removal of 7 bases from V and 4 bases from J, the junction contained 10 bases not matched to a gene. CDR3 bases: TGCGCCAGCGCCAAGGGGACAGATCTCTATGGCTACACCTTC. This gives the protein CASAKGTDLYGYTF.

The chain has TRBV15 and TRBJ2-5, with 9 bases lining up with TRBD2. V dropped 5 bases and J dropped 5; count of bases not matched to a gene: 15. The CDR3 sequence is 17 residues long. CDR1 is LNHNV, CDR2 YYDKDF, per germline (reference sequence). CDR3 bases: TGTGCCACCAGCGGAGGTGGGTCTAGCGGGATGAAGGAGACCCAGTACTTC. Its protein is CATSGGGSSGMKETQYF. The variable domain in full, completed from reference TRBV15 and TRBJ2-5, reads DAMVIQNPRYQVTQFGKPVTLSCSQTLNHNVMYWYQQKSSQAPKLLFHYYDKDFNNEADTPDNFQSRRPNTSFCFLDIRSPGLGDTAMYLCATSGGGSSGMKETQYFGPGTRLLVL.

This clone was observed a few times. The V gene is TRBV4-1, the J gene TRBJ2-7; 8 bases are shared with TRBD1. The trim removed 0 bases at V and 4 bases at J, leaving 5 bases unmatched. Per germline, CDR1 MGHRA and CDR2 YSYEKL. CDR3 length: 15 amino acids. The CDR3 region has the DNA TGCGCCAGCAGCCAAGAACCCGGGACAGGTTACGAGCAGTACGTC. Translated: CASSQEPGTGYEQYV.

This chain uses TRBV30 with TRBJ1-1; 7 nucleotides align to TRBD1. From germline, CDR1 is GTSNPN and CDR2 SVGIG (reference sequence). This CDR3 region has 13 residues. J was trimmed by 4 bases and V by 2 bases; bases with no gene match: 4. CDR3: CAWSRDRGTEAFF. As DNA, the CDR3 is TGTGCCTGGAGTCGGGACAGAGGCACTGAAGCTTTCTTT.

The chain joins TRBV15 to TRBJ2-1; D not resolved. The CDR3 is 16 amino acids. Trimming left V 0 bases short and J 0 bases short, with 9 bases between. CDR1 is LNHNV and CDR2 is YYDKDF in the germline V gene (reference sequence). CDR3 region: CATSREGAGSYNEQFF. For the CDR3, the DNA is TGTGCCACCAGCAGAGAGGGCGCCGGCTCCTACAATGAGCAGTTCTTC.

The rearrangement joins TRBV18 to TRBJ2-7; D unresolved. Germline assignment: CDR1 KGHSH and CDR2 LQKENI. V lost 3 bases, J lost 5 bases, and 14 bases lay in between. This CDR3 has 14 amino acids. CDR3 protein: CASSPNTPFDEQYF. The CDR3 DNA follows: TGTGCCAGCTCACCGAACACCCCATTTGACGAGCAGTACTTC.

V usage is TRBV30 and J usage is TRBJ2-1; 7 bases map to TRBD1. Germline V gene lookup returns CDR1 GTSNPN and CDR2 SVGIG (reference sequence). This CDR3 is 14 amino acids long. With V trimmed by 3 bases and J by 7 bases, 9 bases remained unmatched. This CDR3 is CAWRGPGGRNEQFF. The CDR3 coding sequence is TGTGCCTGGAGGGGGCCAGGGGGAAGGAATGAGCAGTTCTTC.

The gene calls are TRBV4-1 and TRBJ1-2; D is unclear. Germline V lookup: CDR1 MGHRA, CDR2 YSYEKL. This CDR3 is 16 amino acids long. Trimming left V 0 bases short and J 4 bases short, with 15 bases between. The CDR3 region is CASSQEKAGSTYGYTF. The CDR3 nucleotides are TGCGCCAGCAGCCAAGAAAAAGCGGGGTCTACCTATGGCTACACCTTC.

The J gene is TRBJ1-5, the V gene TRBV19, with 10 bases fitting TRBD1. The V gene end was trimmed by 3 bases and the J gene end by 4 bases; junction bases not matched to a gene: 3. CDR1 and CDR2 from the germline V gene are LNHDA and SQIVND (reference sequence). This CDR3 region has 15 residues. CDR3 sequence: CASSIWTGGNQPQHF. The CDR3 nucleotides read TGTGCCAGTAGTATTTGGACAGGGGGAAATCAGCCCCAGCATTTT. The complete variable domain, with remaining parts taken from reference TRBV19 and TRBJ1-5, reads DGGITQSPKYLFRKEGQNVTLSCEQNLNHDAMYWYRQDPGQGLRLIYYSQIVNDFQKGDIAEGYSVSREKKESFPLTVTSAQKNPTAFYLCASSIWTGGNQPQHFGDGTRLSIL.

The V gene is TRBV7-8, the J gene TRBJ2-5; D not resolved. Germline V CDR1 and CDR2: SGHVS, FQNEAQ. The V end lost 1 base, the J end lost 0 bases, and 3 bases lay between the germline ends. CDR3 length: 13 residues. The CDR3 region has the DNA TGTGCCAGCAGCTTAGGTAACCAAGAGACCCAGTACTTC. Protein product: CASSLGNQETQYF.

This clone occurred a few times. The chain uses TRBV4-2 and TRBJ1-5; D possibly corresponds to TRBD1 (6 bases). The length of the CDR3 is 15 residues. Trimming shortened V by 4 bases and J by 6 bases, and 16 bases separated the two germline ends. Germline V gene sequence: CDR1 LGHNA, CDR2 YNFKEQ. The chain's CDR3 is CASSPEGGRGQPQHF. As DNA, the CDR3 is TGTGCCAGCAGCCCGGAGGGGGGGAGAGGTCAGCCCCAGCATTTT.

The chain uses TRBV5-6 and TRBJ1-3, with TRBD1 identical over 10 bases. From germline, CDR1 is SGHDT and CDR2 YYEEEE. This CDR3 is built from 16 residues. V gave up 4 bases and J gave up 3 bases; unmatched junction bases: 7. In nucleotides, the CDR3 is TGTGCCAGCAGCCTCGCGGACAGGGGGTATGGAAACACCATATATTTT. Its protein is CASSLADRGYGNTIYF. Using reference TRBV5-6 and TRBJ1-3 for the parts outside the CDR3, the full variable domain is DAGVTQSPTHLIKTRGQQVTLRCSPKSGHDTVSWYQQALGQGPQFIFQYYEEEERQRGNFPDRFSGHQFPNYSSELNVNALLLGDSALYLCASSLADRGYGNTIYFGEGSWLTVV.

This rearrangement joins TRBV6-5 to TRBJ1-5; D gene ambiguous. The CDR3 contains 13 residues. Germline V lookup: CDR1 MNHEY, CDR2 SVGAGI. Trimming shortened V by 6 bases and J by 4 bases, and 10 bases separated the two germline ends. The CDR3 DNA reads TGTGCCAGCAGCTCAGGACTTAATCAGCCCCAGCATTTT. Amino acids: CASSSGLNQPQHF.

This sequence joins TRBV29-1 and TRBJ1-2; the D gene is possibly TRBD1 (6 bases). There are 14 residues in the CDR3. In germline, CDR1 is SQVTM, CDR2 ANQGSEA. Trimming took 6 bases from V and 2 from J, leaving 16 bases between them. The CDR3 here is CSVGTGTSNYGYTF. The CDR3 nucleotides read TGCAGCGTAGGCACCGGGACAAGCAACTATGGCTACACCTTC. Combining the CDR3 with reference TRBV29-1 and TRBJ1-2 gives the whole variable domain SAVISQKPSRDICQRGTSLTIQCQVDSQVTMMFWYRQQPGQSLTLIATANQGSEATYESGFVIDKFPISRPNLTFSTLTVSNMSPEDSSIYLCSVGTGTSNYGYTFGSGTRLTVV.

This clone occurred once. This chain uses TRBV3-1 (or the pseudogene TRBV3-2) with TRBJ2-1, with D perhaps TRBD1 (6 bases). Trimming stripped 1 base from V and 12 bases from J, with 16 bases between. This CDR3 spans 14 amino acids. CDR1 LGHDT and CDR2 YNNKEL come from the germline V gene (reference sequence). The CDR3 spells CASSQGSSRGRQFF. The CDR3 DNA sequence: TGTGCCAGCAGCCAAGGGTCATCAAGGGGGAGGCAGTTCTTC.

V gene TRBV6-1 combines with J gene TRBJ2-5, with TRBD2 matching 7 bases. The CDR3 runs 15 residues. Per the germline V gene, CDR1 is MNHNS and CDR2 is SASEGT. Germline trimming cut 1 base from V and 7 bases from J; bases unmatched to any gene: 9. CDR3 protein: CASSEGGGRSGTQYF. In DNA, the CDR3 is TGTGCCAGCAGTGAAGGGGGAGGGAGATCGGGGACCCAGTACTTC.

This chain links TRBV10-3 with TRBJ1-2; D is ambiguous. Germline V CDR1 and CDR2: ENHRY, SYGVKD. The CDR3 is made up of 14 amino acids. The V gene lost 9 bases and the J gene lost 0 bases, with 14 bases spanning the gap. This CDR3 reads CAIQDTPANYGYTF. The CDR3, as DNA: TGTGCCATTCAGGATACCCCAGCTAACTATGGCTACACCTTC.

V is TRBV5-1 and J is TRBJ1-1, with a possible D match to TRBD1 (5 bases). Deletions cut 4 bases from V and 4 bases from J, with 11 bases between. CDR1 SGHRS and CDR2 YFSETQ come from the germline V gene. This CDR3 has 13 residues. The CDR3, as DNA: TGCGCCAGCAGCGATCAGGGTGGCACTGAAGCTTTCTTT. Protein sequence: CASSDQGGTEAFF. The full variable domain, its missing parts supplied by reference TRBV5-1 and TRBJ1-1, is KAGVTQTPRYLIKTRGQQVTLSCSPISGHRSVSWYQQTPGQGLQFLFEYFSETQRNKGNFPGRFSGRQFSNSRSEMNVSTLELGDSALYLCASSDQGGTEAFFGQGTRLTVV.

V is TRBV28 and J is TRBJ2-1, with D perhaps TRBD1 (6 bases). The CDR3 has 13 amino acids. Between the trimmed V and J ends, which lost 7 bases and 7 bases, there was a span of 14 bases. Germline-derived CDR1 and CDR2 are MDHEN and SYDVKM. The CDR3 is CASTPGQENEQFF. As DNA, the CDR3 is TGTGCCAGCACTCCGGGACAAGAGAATGAGCAGTTCTTC.